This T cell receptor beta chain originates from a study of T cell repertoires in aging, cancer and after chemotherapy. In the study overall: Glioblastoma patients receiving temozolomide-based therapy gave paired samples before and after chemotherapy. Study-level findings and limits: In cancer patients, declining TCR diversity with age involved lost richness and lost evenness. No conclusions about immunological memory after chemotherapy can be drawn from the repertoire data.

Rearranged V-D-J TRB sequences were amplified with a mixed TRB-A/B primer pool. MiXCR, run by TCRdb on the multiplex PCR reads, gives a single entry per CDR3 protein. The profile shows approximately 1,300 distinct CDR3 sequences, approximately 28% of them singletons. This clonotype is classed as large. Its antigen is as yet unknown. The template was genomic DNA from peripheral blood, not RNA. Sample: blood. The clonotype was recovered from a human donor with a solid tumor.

CDR3 coding DNA: TGTGCCAGCAGCTACGGGGGAGCGAACACCGGGGAGCTGTTTTTT. This sequence encodes CASSYGGANTGELFF. The V call is TRBV27, the J call TRBJ2-2; D might be TRBD2 (6 bases). CDR1 is MNHEY and CDR2 is SMNVEV in the germline V gene (reference sequence). Deletions cut 6 bases from V and 0 bases from J, with 11 bases between. The CDR3 length is 15 residues.